This T cell receptor beta chain was captured in a study of cytomegalovirus exposure and HLA in healthy donors (dated 2017 in TCRdb). About the investigation overall: In an earlier analysis of several hundred of the donors, 276 Gb of sequence data and 117 million unique TCR beta sequences from approximately 180 million T cells were reported. An early release that covered about 640 HLA-typed donors contained approximately 320 gigabases of sequencing data and tens of millions of unique TCR sequences. The study used immunosequencing to profile the T cell repertoires of approximately 690 subjects and linked those repertoires to cytomegalovirus serostatus. In the later analysis, no new phenotypic data were used to find candidate immune exposures; instead, reliance was placed on TCR beta sequences and their occurrence across donors. Donor age, sex, ethnicity and CMV serostatus were compiled alongside the repertoire data. A later genetic analysis took genome-wide SNP genotypes for 398 of the 666 donors and used that subset as a discovery cohort. HLA typing included class I and class II loci at four-digit resolution. All discovery cohort repertoires had been generated on a single sequencing platform. Across under 500 genotyped donors of the cohort, an average of roughly 250,000 unique TCR beta nucleotide sequences per donor were sequenced, and 15% to 20% of those sequences were non-productive. High-throughput TCR immunosequencing, statistical association of individual TCRs with disease status, and machine learning were combined to predict cytomegalovirus infection status. The study aimed to test whether cataloging public T cell receptors could reveal signatures of past pathogen exposure. The number of donors typed differed by locus, with 629-630 for A, B, C, DRB1 and DQB1, roughly 550 for DQA1, nearly 610 for DPA1, and about 450 for DPB1. Because of strong linkage in the cohort, five DR-DQ haplotypes were treated as single units for association and clustering. Besides the first cohort of roughly 640 subjects, a separate validation cohort made up of roughly 120 different subjects was used. In a later analysis, previously published TCR beta repertoires from 600 to 850 donors were re-analyzed and high-resolution HLA genotyping was added so that TCR occurrence patterns could be studied. An earlier analysis of roughly 580 of the donors used high-throughput TCR beta sequencing to judge whether each TCR beta V gene segment behaved as functional or pseudogenic. The genetic ancestry cluster associated with self-reported Caucasian donors included 80% to 90% of the approximately 410 genotyped donors.

The protocol used for the library was the immunoSEQ multiplex PCR assay. For the multiplex PCR, a mixture combining 60 forward primers for TCR Vbeta segments and 13 reverse primers for TCR Jbeta segments was used. The CDR3 region of rearranged TCR beta genes was amplified from genomic DNA by a multiplex PCR assay. The amplified TCR beta libraries were sequenced on the Illumina HiSeq System as 87-base-pair reads. The authors' pipeline ran thus. A later analysis counted about 76 million unique TCR beta chains across the 640 or so repertoires, and approximately 11 million of these chains were shared by at least two donors. A nearest-neighbor algorithm error-corrected the raw reads and collapsed the reads into unique sequences, merging closely related sequences to remove PCR and sequencing errors. V, D and J gene segments were assigned by aligning CDR3 sequences to IMGT reference sequences. For a sequence to be retained, at least a six-nucleotide match to both a V gene segment and a J gene segment was required. A rearrangement was called productive if the CDR3 had no stop codons and remained in frame with V and J, and every other rearrangement was called non-productive. CDR3 was defined according to IMGT convention as the region running from the second conserved V-encoded cysteine to the conserved J-encoded phenylalanine. The earlier analysis of fewer than 700 of the donors excluded sequences that lacked an unambiguous match to a single V gene segment. In an earlier analysis of some 590 of the donors, a V segment was called functional when productive rearrangements were above 56.7%, and segregating when the standard deviation between donors exceeded 5%. A statistical classification framework was developed to diagnose cytomegalovirus status using the catalog of TCR beta chain sequences. In a later analysis, V and J genes were assigned by comparing TCR nucleotide sequences against IMGT/GENE-DB human TR gene sequences. Using the TCRdist pipeline, a later analysis assigned CDR3 sequences along with most-parsimonious VDJ recombination scenarios. In a later analysis, every TCR beta chain was defined by the combination of its CDR3 amino acid sequence and its V-gene family, and reads without a unique V-gene family were dropped. In a later analysis, 450 to 600 highly shared, low-generation-probability nucleotide sequences were removed to address suspected cross-contamination and a sequencing artifact. In a later analysis, a clonal expansion index was calculated for each public chain from normalized within-repertoire ranks of inferred template counts. A later analysis computed generation probabilities with a VDJ recombination model fitted to out-of-frame rearrangements, and checked the results against IGoR. In a later analysis, TCR-TCR, TCR-HLA and TCR-CMV co-occurrence was scored with hypergeometric tests, and a repertoire-size bias correction was applied to TCR pairs. A later analysis estimated false discovery rates by permuting HLA or CMV assignments 20 times. A later analysis grouped co-occurring TCRs with DBSCAN, adding TCRdist sequence similarity when clustering within HLA-allele-positive subsets. Repertoires with fewer than 30,000 or more than 120,000 public chains were left out of co-occurrence clustering, as were about five repertoires with anomalous nucleotide sharing. What TCRdb holds here is the immuneACCESS table cut down to in-frame rearrangements. Part of the clones is not present; checked against another copy, under half of the missing clones reflect an unresolved V gene, and the others are unexplained. The V and J calls and clone size were taken over from that table, and D and trimming were inferred from the DNA. The sample table contains 160,000 or so clones; only one count was recorded for roughly two thirds of them. Of the sample, over 2.5% is held by the ten largest clones.

Notes on this clone: This clone's antigen is unknown. Per-base qualities were not stored, and no clone one base away is much larger.

The cohort comprised 550 to 700 healthy bone marrow donors. Cohort members were all nominally healthy when sampled, although unrecorded immune exposures were likely present. The donor tested CMV seronegative, placing the donor among the 350 to 400 seronegative members of the cohort. A peripheral blood sample was provided by each donor, and peripheral blood mononuclear cells were used for TCR beta sequencing. Genomic DNA was extracted from the blood cell samples with the Qiagen DNeasy Blood Extraction Kit. What the work shows at the level of the full study, not this receptor alone: In a later analysis, HLA-associated TCR beta chains showed more clonal expansion and lower generation probabilities than non-associated chains that were equally common. Because counts were too low, seventeen rarely observed V segments, including chromosome 9 orphons, were excluded from the earlier analysis of roughly 580 of the donors. Most TCR sequences were observed very rarely across donors, whereas some public TCRs were present in many individuals. According to a later genetic analysis, donors in an Asian-associated ancestry cluster had fewer N-insertions in productive TCRs than the approximately 700-donor mean. Several of the top co-occurrence clusters appeared to be linked to parvovirus B19, influenza, CMV and Epstein-Barr virus, according to a later analysis. In a later genetic analysis, a missense DCLRE1C variant was associated with V-gene and J-gene trimming of TCR beta chains, and the association was replicated in an independent cohort. According to a later analysis, TCR association rates differed among HLA loci, with DRB1 alleles showing the most associated TCRs and HLA-C alleles showing the fewest. In an earlier analysis of some 640 of the donors, most TCR beta V segments were observed in productive rearrangements about 90% or about 30% of the time, broadly matching IMGT annotations. The classifier was reported to diagnose cytomegalovirus status with high specificity and sensitivity in both the original and validation cohorts. A total of roughly 160 TCR beta chains were listed by the study as associated with cytomegalovirus. A later analysis associated about 16,000 TCR beta sequences with specific HLA alleles at a false discovery rate of 0.05. Because HLA typing was missing for some donors at each locus, association tests included only the typed subset. It was suggested by the authors that the approach could potentially be generalized to other disease states and immunological phenotypes. In vitro tests confirmed that a few of the cytomegalovirus-associated TCR beta chains recognize cytomegalovirus antigens. Assigning TCR associations to individual alleles was difficult when HLA alleles, especially DR and DQ, strongly co-occurred. This cohort had only TCR beta chains sequenced, and the lack of alpha or paired-chain data limited which features could be detected. A later analysis found that most CMV-associated TCR beta chains appeared HLA-restricted, with HLA associations seemingly driven largely by CMV exposure. Immune exposure information for the cohort was limited to CMV serostatus. Linkage disequilibrium might explain the correlated functional status among segregating V segments, but an unknown experimental factor could not be excluded. A further reported finding was that TCR beta sequences accurately predicted the HLA-A and HLA-B alleles for most subjects in the first cohort. The sequencing pipeline was judged likely to have produced a cluster of highly shared sequence variants as a technical artifact. The presence/absence analyses assumed that sequencing depth was roughly uniform across donors, and that assumption may not be true.

The sequence came from a woman in her twenties or thirties in good health and CMV-seronegative. The sequenced sample consisted of PBMCs.

The bases read TGTGCCAGCAGCTTGGCGGGGGGAGACAGGAACTACAATGAGCAGTTCTTC. Its protein is CASSLAGGDRNYNEQFF. The rearranged chain carries TRBV5-6 and TRBJ2-1, with TRBD2 perhaps the D gene, on 7 matching bases. The CDR3 holds 17 amino acids from the cysteine to the phenylalanine. Only the CDR3 portion is preserved as DNA: 51 bases, with reading frame beginning at the first base. The germline V gene provides CDR1 SGHDT and CDR2 YYEEEE. V loses 0 bases, J loses 3 bases, and the germline ends lie 16 bases apart.